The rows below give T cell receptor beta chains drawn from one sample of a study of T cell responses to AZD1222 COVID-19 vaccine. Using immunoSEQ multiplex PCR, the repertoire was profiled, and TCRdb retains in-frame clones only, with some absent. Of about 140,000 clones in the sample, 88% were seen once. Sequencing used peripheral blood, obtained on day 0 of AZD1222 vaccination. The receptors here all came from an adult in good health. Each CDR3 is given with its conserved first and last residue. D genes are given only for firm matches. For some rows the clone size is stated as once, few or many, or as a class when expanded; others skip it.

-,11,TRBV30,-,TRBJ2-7,TGTGCCTGGAGTGCGTTGGAGGAGCAGTACTTC,CAWSALEEQYF
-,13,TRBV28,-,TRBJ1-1,TGTGCCACTCAATTAACGGAGAACACTGAAGCTTTCTTT,CATQLTENTEAFF
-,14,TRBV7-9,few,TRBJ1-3,TGTGCCAGCAGCTCCCGGACATCCGGAAACACCATATATTTT,CASSSRTSGNTIYF
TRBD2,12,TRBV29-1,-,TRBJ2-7,TGCAGCGTTGAATCTGCTAGCGGCGAGCAGTACTTC,CSVESASGEQYF
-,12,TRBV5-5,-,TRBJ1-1,TGTGCCAGCAGCTTTATGGGCACTGAAGCTTTCTTT,CASSFMGTEAFF
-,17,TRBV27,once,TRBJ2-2,TGTGCCAGCAAAGGGGATTTGTCGAGGTGGAACACCGGGGAGCTGTTTTTT,CASKGDLSRWNTGELFF
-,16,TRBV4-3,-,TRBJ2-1,TGCGCCAGCAGCCAGCAAGGGGGCGGGATCGGAAATGAGCAGTTCTTC,CASSQQGGGIGNEQFF
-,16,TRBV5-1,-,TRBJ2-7,TGCGCCAGCACCCCGGGACACGTCGAGGGCGGGTACGAGCAGTACTTC,CASTPGHVEGGYEQYF
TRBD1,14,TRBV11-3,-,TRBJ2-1,TGTGCCAGCGCCAAAGACAGGGTCTACAATGAGCAGTTCTTC,CASAKDRVYNEQFF
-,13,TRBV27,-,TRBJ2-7,TGTGCCAGCAGTTTGGGGGGGGCTGAAGAGCAGTACTTC,CASSLGGAEEQYF
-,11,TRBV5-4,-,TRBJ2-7,TGTGCCAGCAGCGGGAACTACGAGCAGTACTTC,CASSGNYEQYF
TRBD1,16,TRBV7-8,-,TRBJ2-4,TGTGCCAGCAGCTTAGTGAGGACAGGGGGCAAAAACATTCAGTACTTC,CASSLVRTGGKNIQYF
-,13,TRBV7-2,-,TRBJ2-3,TGTGCCAGCAGCTTAGAGACACAGGGTACGCAGTATTTT,CASSLETQGTQYF
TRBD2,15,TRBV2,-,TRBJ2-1,TGTGCCAGCGGCCCGGGACTAGCGGGAGGGGATGAGCAGTTCTTC,CASGPGLAGGDEQFF
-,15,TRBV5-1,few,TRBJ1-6,TGCGCCAGCAGCTTGGTTGGGGAGTTAAATTCACCCCTCCACTTT,CASSLVGELNSPLHF
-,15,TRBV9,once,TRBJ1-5,TGTGCCAGCAGCGAGTCGGCAGGTGGGAATCAGCCCCAGCATTTT,CASSESAGGNQPQHF
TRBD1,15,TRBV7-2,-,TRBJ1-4,TGTGCCAGCAGCTTAGGATGGACAGGGCAAGAAAAACTGTTTTTT,CASSLGWTGQEKLFF
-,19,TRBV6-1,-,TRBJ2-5,TGTGCCAGCAGTGAAGGGACGGGGGTCGGGGCTGGTTACCAAGAGACCCAGTACTTC,CASSEGTGVGAGYQETQYF
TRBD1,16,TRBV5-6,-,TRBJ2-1,TGTGCCAGCAGCTATTGGACAGGGGGAGCCTACAATGAGCAGTTCTTC,CASSYWTGGAYNEQFF
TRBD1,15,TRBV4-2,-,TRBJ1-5,TGTGCCAGCAGCCCATCCGGGACAGACCGCCAGCCCCAGCATTTT,CASSPSGTDRQPQHF
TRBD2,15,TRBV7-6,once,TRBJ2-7,TGTGCCAGCAGCTTAGGGGGAGGGAAGTACGACGAGCAGTACTTC,CASSLGGGKYDEQYF
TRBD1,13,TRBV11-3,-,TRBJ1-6,TGTGCCAGCAGCTTAACAGGGGGAAGACCCCTCCACTTT,CASSLTGGRPLHF
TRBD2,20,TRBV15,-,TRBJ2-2,TGTGCCACCAGCAGAGATCCCGCTAGCGGGAGGCCCCTGGGCACCGGGGAGCTGTTTTTT,CATSRDPASGRPLGTGELFF
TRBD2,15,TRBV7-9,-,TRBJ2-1,TGTGCCAGCAGCTCTGCGGGAGGGTCCTACAATGAGCAGTTCTTC,CASSSAGGSYNEQFF
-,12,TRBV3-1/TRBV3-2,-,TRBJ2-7,TGTGCCAGCAGCCAATTCCAAGGCGAGCAGTACTTC,CASSQFQGEQYF
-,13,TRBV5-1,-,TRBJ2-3,TGCGCCAGCAGCTTGGCAGGCACAGATACGCAGTATTTT,CASSLAGTDTQYF
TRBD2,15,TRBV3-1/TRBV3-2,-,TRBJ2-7,TGTGCCAGCAGCAAAGTTGGACTAGGTGGCTACGAGCAGTACTTC,CASSKVGLGGYEQYF
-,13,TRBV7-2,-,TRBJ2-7,TGTGCCAGCAGCTTAAGTAGGACCTACGAGCAGTACTTC,CASSLSRTYEQYF
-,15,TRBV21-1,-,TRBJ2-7,TGTGCCAGCAGCCTTACCAGGGACAGGGATATAGAGCAGTACTTC,CASSLTRDRDIEQYF
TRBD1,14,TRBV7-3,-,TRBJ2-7,TGTGCCAGCAGCTCGGACAGGGGAGCCTACGAGCAGTACTTC,CASSSDRGAYEQYF
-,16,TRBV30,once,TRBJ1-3,TGTGCCTGGAGTGTACTTGGGGGGCCTAGTGGAAACACCATATATTTT,CAWSVLGGPSGNTIYF
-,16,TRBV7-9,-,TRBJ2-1,TGTGCCAGCAGCCCTCCCGACCCGTTTTCCTACAATGAGCAGTTCTTC,CASSPPDPFSYNEQFF
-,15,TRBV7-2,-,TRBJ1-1,TGTGCCAGCAGCTTATCTGGTCAGGGGAACACTGAAGCTTTCTTT,CASSLSGQGNTEAFF
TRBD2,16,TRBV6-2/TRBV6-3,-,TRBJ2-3,TGTGCCAGCAGCCCCAGACTAGCGGGAGGGCCGTATACGCAGTATTTT,CASSPRLAGGPYTQYF
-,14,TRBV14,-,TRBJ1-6,TGTGCCAGCAGCCAAGATATGACGTACTCACCCCTCCACTTT,CASSQDMTYSPLHF
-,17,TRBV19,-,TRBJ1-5,TGTGCCAGTAGTACTACCACAGGAAGACTTAGCAATCAGCCCCAGCATTTT,CASSTTTGRLSNQPQHF
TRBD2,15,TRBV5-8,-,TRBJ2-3,TGTGCCAGCAGCCATGGACTAGCCATCCACGTGACGCAGTATTTT,CASSHGLAIHVTQYF
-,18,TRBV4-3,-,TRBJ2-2,TGCGCCAGCAGCCGGTTCCAGGTGGGGGGCGGCAACACCGGGGAGCTGTTTTTT,CASSRFQVGGGNTGELFF
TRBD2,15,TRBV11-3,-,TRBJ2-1,TGTGCCAGCAGCCCAAGGCCGGGACTAGCACATGAGCAGTTCTTC,CASSPRPGLAHEQFF
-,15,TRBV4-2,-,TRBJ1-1,TGTGCCAGCACTCAACCTGGACAGTTGGGCACTGAAGCTTTCTTT,CASTQPGQLGTEAFF
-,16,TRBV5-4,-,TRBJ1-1,TGTGCCAGCAGATTACAAAGCGGGACGGCGAACACTGAAGCTTTCTTT,CASRLQSGTANTEAFF
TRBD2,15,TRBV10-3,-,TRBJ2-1,TGTGCCATCAGTGAAACTAGCGGGACTACGAATGAGCAGTTCTTC,CAISETSGTTNEQFF
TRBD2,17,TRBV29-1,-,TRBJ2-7,TGCAGCGTCGCCGGACTAGCGGGACTACTCAAGGACTACGAGCAGTACTTC,CSVAGLAGLLKDYEQYF
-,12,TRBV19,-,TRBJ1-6,TGTGCCAGTAGTATTGCAACTTCACCCCTCCACTTT,CASSIATSPLHF
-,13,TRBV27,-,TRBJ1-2,TGTGCCAGCAGTACAACAGGGTATTATGGCTACACCTTC,CASSTTGYYGYTF
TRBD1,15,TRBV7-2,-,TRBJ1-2,TGTGCCAGCAGCTTAGAGAGGACAGGGATCTATGGCTACACCTTC,CASSLERTGIYGYTF
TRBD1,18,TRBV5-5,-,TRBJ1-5,TGTGCCAGCAGCTTGGACGGGACAGGGAGGTACGACAATCAGCCCCAGCATTTT,CASSLDGTGRYDNQPQHF
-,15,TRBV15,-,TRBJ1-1,TGTGCCACCAGCAGAGATTTAGGGGGAGGGTCTGAAGCTTTCTTT,CATSRDLGGGSEAFF
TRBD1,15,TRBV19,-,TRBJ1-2,TGTGCCAGTAGTACCCGGACAGGGAATAACTATGGCTACACCTTC,CASSTRTGNNYGYTF
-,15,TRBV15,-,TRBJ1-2,TGTGCCACCAGCAGACTCACCTGGGTGGAAGCGGGCTACACCTTC,CATSRLTWVEAGYTF
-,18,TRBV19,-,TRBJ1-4,TGTGCCAGTAGTCATCTCGGCCACAGGGTCGGTGGGGAAGAAAAACTGTTTTTT,CASSHLGHRVGGEEKLFF
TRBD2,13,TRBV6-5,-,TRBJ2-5,TGTGCCAGCATCGGGACTAGCGGAGAGACCCAGTACTTC,CASIGTSGETQYF
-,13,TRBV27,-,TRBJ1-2,TGTGCCAGCAGTCAAGGAGGGTATGAAGGCTACACCTTC,CASSQGGYEGYTF
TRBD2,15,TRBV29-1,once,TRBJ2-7,TGCAGCGCCCGAGGGGGACTAGCGGGAGAGGGCGAGCAGTACTTC,CSARGGLAGEGEQYF